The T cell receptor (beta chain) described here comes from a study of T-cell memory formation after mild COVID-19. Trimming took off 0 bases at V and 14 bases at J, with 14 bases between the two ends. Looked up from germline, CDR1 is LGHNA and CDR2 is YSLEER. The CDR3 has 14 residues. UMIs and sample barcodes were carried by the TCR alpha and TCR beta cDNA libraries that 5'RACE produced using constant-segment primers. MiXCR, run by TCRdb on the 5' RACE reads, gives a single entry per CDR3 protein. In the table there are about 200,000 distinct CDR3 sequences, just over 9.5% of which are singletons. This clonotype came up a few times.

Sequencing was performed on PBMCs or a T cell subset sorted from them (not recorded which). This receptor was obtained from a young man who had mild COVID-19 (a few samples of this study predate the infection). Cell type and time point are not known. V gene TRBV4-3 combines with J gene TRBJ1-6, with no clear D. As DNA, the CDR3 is TGCGCCAGCAGCCAAGATCGAAAGGGTCCATCCCTCCACTTT. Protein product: CASSQDRKGPSLHF.